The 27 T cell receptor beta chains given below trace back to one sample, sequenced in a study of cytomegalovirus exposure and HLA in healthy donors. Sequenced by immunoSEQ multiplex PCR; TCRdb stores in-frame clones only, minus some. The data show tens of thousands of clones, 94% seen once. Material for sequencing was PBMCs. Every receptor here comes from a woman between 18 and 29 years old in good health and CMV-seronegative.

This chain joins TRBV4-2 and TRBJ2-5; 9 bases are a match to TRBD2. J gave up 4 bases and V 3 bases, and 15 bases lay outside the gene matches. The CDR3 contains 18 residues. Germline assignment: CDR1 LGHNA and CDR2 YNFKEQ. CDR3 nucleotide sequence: TGTGCCAGCAGCCATTCCTCGGCGGGGCGGGGGGGCCGAGAGACCCAGTACTTC. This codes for CASSHSSAGRGGRETQYF.

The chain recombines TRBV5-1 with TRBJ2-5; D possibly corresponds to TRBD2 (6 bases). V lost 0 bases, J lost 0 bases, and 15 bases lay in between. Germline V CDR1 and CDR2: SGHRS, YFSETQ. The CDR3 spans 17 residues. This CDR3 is CASSLEARGSYQETQYF. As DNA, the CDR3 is TGCGCCAGCAGCTTGGAGGCCCGGGGGTCGTACCAAGAGACCCAGTACTTC.

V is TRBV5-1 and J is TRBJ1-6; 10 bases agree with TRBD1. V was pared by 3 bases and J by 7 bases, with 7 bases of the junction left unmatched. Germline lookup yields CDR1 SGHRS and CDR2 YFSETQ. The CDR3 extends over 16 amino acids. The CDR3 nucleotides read TGCGCCAGCAGCTCGGGACAGGGGCCGGTAAATTCACCCCTCCACTTT. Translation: CASSSGQGPVNSPLHF.

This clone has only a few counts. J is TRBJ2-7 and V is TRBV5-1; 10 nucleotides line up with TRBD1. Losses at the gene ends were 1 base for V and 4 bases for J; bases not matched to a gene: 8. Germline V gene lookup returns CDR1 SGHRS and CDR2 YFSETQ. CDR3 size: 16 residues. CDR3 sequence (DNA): TGCGCCAGCAGCTTGTCCGGGACAGGGGCCAGTTACGAGCAGTACTTC. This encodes CASSLSGTGASYEQYF.

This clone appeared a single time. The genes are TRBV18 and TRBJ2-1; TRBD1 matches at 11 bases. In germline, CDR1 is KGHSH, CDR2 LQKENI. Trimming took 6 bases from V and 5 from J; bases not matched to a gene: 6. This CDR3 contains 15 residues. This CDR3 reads CASSWTGGAHNEQFF. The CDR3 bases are TGTGCCAGCTCGTGGACAGGGGGCGCCCACAATGAGCAGTTCTTC.

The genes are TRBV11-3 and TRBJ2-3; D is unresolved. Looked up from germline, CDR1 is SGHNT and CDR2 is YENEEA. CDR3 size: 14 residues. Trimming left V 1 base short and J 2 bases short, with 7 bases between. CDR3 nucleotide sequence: TGTGCCAGCAGCTTAGGATACACCACAGATACGCAGTATTTT. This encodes CASSLGYTTDTQYF.

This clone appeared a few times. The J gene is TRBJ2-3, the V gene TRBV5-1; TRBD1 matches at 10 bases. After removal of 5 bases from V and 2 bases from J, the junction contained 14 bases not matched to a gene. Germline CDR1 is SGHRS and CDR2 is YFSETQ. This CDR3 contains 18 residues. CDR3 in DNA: TGCGCCAGCAGGTCCGGGACAGGGGTAGGTAGGGCCACAGATACGCAGTATTTT. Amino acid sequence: CASRSGTGVGRATDTQYF.

CDR3 in DNA: TGTGCCAGCAGCTTGGGCGCCCAGGGGAGGGACGAGCAGTACTTC. This codes for CASSLGAQGRDEQYF. This chain links TRBV5-6 with TRBJ2-7, with D maybe TRBD2 (7 bases). The CDR3 has 15 residues. The ends were cut back, 0 bases at V and 5 bases at J, with 15 bases in the middle. Germline loops: CDR1 SGHDT, CDR2 YYEEEE. The entire variable domain, with the rest obtained from reference TRBV5-6 and TRBJ2-7, is as follows: DAGVTQSPTHLIKTRGQQVTLRCSPKSGHDTVSWYQQALGQGPQFIFQYYEEEERQRGNFPDRFSGHQFPNYSSELNVNALLLGDSALYLCASSLGAQGRDEQYFGPGTRLTVT.

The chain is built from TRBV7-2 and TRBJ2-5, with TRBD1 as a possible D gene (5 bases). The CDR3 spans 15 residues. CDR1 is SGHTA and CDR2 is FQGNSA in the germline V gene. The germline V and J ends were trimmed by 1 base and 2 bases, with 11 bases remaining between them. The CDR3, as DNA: TGTGCCAGCAGCTTAGTAGGGCAGGGACAAGAGACCCAGTACTTC. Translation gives CASSLVGQGQETQYF.

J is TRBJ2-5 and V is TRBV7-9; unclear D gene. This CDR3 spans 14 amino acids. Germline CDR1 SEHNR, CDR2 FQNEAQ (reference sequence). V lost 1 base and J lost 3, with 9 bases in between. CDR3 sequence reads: CASSLVRWKETQYF. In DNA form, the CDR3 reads TGTGCCAGCAGCTTAGTGAGGTGGAAAGAGACCCAGTACTTC.

The CDR3 region is CASSQRSSYNSPLHF. CDR3 nucleotides: TGTGCCAGTAGTCAGAGGAGCTCCTATAATTCACCCCTCCACTTT. The chain uses TRBV19 and TRBJ1-6; D gene ambiguous. Trimming removed 5 bases from V and 0 bases from J, with 8 bases in between. Germline V gives CDR1 LNHDA, CDR2 SQIVND (reference sequence). The CDR3 totals 15 residues.

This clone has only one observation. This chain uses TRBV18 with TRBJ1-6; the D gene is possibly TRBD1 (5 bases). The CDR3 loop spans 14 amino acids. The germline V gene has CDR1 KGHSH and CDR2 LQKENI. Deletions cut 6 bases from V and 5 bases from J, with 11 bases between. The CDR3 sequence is CASSDRSDNSPLHF. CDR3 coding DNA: TGTGCCAGCTCTGACAGATCAGATAATTCACCCCTCCACTTT.

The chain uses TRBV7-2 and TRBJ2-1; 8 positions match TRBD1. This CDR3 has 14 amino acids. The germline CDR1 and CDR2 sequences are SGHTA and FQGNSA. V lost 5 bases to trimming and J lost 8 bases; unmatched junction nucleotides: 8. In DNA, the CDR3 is TGTGCCAGCAGCGCTGGACAGGGCGTGGATGAGCAGTTCTTC. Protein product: CASSAGQGVDEQFF.

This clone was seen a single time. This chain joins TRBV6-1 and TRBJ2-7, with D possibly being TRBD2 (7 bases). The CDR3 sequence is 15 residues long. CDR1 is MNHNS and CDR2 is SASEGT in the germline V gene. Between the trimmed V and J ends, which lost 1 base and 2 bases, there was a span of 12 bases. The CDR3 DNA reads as TGTGCCAGCAGTGAAGGGGGGGGCCACCCCTACGAGCAGTACTTC. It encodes CASSEGGGHPYEQYF.

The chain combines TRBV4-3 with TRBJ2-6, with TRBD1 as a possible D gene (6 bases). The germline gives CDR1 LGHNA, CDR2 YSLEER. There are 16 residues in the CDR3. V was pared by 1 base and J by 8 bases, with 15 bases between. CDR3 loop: CASSQGPGAGSNVLTF. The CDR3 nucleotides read TGCGCCAGCAGCCAAGGACCAGGGGCAGGATCCAACGTCCTGACTTTC.

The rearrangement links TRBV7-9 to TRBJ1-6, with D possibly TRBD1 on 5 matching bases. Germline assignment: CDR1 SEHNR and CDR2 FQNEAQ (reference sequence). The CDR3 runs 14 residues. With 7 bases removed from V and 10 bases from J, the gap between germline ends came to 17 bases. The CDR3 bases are TGTGCCAGCAACAGCGGGGGGATCGGCTCACCCCTCCACTTT. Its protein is CASNSGGIGSPLHF.

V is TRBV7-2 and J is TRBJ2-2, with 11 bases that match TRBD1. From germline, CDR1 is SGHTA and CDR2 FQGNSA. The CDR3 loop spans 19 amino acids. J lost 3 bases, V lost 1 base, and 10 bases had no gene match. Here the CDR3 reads CASSLVLLRTGGYTGELFF. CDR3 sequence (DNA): TGTGCCAGCAGCTTAGTGCTTCTTAGGACAGGGGGCTACACCGGGGAGCTGTTTTTT.

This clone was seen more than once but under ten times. This chain's CDR3 is CASSLRQAAYEQYF. CDR3 coding DNA: TGTGCCAGCAGCTTGCGACAGGCAGCCTACGAGCAGTACTTC. The rearrangement uses TRBV5-5 and TRBJ2-7, with a tentative D call TRBD1 (6 bases). CDR1 and CDR2 from the germline V gene are SGHKS and YYEKEE (reference sequence). V was shortened by 1 base and J by 2 bases, with 10 bases between the two germline ends. The CDR3 contains 14 residues.

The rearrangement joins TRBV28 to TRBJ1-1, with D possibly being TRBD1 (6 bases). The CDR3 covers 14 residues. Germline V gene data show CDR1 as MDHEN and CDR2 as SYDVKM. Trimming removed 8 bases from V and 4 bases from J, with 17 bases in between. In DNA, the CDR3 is TGTGCCAGCTACAATCTTCCCAGGGGCACTGAAGCTTTCTTT. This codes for CASYNLPRGTEAFF.

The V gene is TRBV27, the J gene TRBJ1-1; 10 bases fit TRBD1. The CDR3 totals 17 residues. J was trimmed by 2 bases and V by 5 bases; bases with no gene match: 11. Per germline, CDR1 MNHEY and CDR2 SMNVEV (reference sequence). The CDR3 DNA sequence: TGTGCCAGCAGTCGGCCCTTCGAGACAGGGGGCAACACTGAAGCTTTCTTT. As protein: CASSRPFETGGNTEAFF.

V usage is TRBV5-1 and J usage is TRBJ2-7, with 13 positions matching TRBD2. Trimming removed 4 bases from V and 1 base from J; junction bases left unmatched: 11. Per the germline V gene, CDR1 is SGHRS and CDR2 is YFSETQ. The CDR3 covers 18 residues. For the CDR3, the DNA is TGCGCCAGCAGCGGCGGGACTAGCGGGACCCCTATATCCTACGAGCAGTACTTC. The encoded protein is CASSGGTSGTPISYEQYF.

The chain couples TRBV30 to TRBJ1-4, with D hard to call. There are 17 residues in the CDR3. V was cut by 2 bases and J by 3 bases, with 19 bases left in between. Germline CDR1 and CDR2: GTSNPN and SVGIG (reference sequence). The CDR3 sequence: CAWSPPRTREANEKLFF. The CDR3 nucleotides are TGTGCCTGGAGTCCACCCCGGACCCGGGAAGCTAATGAAAAACTGTTTTTT.

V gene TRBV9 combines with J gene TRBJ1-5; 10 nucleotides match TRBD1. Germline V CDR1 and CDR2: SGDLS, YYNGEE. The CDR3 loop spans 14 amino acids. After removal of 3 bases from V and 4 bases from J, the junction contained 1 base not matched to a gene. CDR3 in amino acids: CASSGTGGNQPQHF. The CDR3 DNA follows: TGTGCCAGCAGCGGGACAGGGGGAAATCAGCCCCAGCATTTT.

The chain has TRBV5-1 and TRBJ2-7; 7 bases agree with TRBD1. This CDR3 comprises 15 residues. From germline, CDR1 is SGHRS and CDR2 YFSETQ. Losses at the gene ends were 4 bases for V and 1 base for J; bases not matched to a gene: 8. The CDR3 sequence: CASSRGTEGSYEQYF. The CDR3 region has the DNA TGCGCCAGCAGCCGTGGGACAGAAGGATCCTACGAGCAGTACTTC.

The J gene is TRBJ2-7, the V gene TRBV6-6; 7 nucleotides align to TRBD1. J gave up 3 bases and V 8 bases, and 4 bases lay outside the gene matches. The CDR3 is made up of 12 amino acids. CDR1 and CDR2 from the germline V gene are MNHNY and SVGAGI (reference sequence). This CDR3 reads CASGDSGYEQYF. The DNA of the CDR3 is TGTGCCAGCGGGGACAGCGGCTACGAGCAGTACTTC.

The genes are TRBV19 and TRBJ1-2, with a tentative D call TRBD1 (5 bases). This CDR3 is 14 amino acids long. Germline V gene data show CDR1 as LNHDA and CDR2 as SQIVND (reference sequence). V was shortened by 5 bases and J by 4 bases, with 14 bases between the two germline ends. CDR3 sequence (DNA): TGTGCCAGTAGTGATGCGACAGCAGTCTATGGCTACACCTTC. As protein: CASSDATAVYGYTF.

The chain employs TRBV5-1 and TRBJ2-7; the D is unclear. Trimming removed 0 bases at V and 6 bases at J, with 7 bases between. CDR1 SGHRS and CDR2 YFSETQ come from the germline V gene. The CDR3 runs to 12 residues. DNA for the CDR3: TGCGCCAGCAGCTTGGAACACACCGAGCAGTACTTC. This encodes CASSLEHTEQYF.